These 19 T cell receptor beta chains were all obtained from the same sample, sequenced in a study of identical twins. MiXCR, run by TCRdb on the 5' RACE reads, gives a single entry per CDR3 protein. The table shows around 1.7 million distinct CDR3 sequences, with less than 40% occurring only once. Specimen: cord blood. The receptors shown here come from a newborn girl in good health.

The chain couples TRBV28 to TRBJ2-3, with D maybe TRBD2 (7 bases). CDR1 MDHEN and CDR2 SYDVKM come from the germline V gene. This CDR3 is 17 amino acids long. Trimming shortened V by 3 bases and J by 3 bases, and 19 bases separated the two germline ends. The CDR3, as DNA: TGTGCCAGCAGTTTGGACCGCTTTCGGGGGGCAACAGATACGCAGTATTTT. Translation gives CASSLDRFRGATDTQYF.

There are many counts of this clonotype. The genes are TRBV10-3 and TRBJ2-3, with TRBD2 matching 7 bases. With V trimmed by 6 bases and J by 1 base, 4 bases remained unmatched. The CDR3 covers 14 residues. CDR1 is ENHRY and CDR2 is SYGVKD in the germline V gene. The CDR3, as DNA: TGTGCCATCAGCACTAGCGAGGGCACAGATACGCAGTATTTT. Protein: CAISTSEGTDTQYF.

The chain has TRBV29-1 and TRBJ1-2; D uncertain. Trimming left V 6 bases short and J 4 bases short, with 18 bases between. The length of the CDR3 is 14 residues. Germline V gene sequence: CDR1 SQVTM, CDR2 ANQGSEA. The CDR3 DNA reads TGCAGCGTCCTAAGGGCACCAGACCCCTATGGCTACACCTTC. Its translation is CSVLRAPDPYGYTF.

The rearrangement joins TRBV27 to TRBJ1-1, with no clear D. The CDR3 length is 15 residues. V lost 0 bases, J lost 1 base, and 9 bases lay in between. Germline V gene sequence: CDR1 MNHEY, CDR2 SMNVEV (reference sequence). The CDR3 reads CASSLSPIQNTEAFF. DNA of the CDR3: TGTGCCAGCAGTTTATCCCCTATACAGAACACTGAAGCTTTCTTT.

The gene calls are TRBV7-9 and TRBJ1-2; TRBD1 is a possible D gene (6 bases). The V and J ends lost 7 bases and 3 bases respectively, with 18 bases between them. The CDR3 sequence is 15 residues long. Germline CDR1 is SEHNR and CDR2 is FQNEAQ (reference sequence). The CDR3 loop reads CASIPEGGTHYGYTF. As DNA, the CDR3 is TGTGCCAGCATCCCCGAGGGGGGGACGCACTATGGCTACACCTTC. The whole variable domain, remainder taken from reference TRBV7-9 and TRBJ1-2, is DTGVSQNPRHKITKRGQNVTFRCDPISEHNRLYWYRQTLGQGPEFLTYFQNEAQLEKSRLLSDRFSAERPKGSFSTLEIQRTEQGDSAMYLCASIPEGGTHYGYTFGSGTRLTVV.

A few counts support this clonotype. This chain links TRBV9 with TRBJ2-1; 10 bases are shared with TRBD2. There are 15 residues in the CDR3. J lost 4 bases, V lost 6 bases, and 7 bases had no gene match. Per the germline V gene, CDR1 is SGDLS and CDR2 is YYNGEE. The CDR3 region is CASTRSGGGYNEQFF. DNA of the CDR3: TGTGCCAGCACCAGAAGCGGGGGGGGTTACAATGAGCAGTTCTTC.

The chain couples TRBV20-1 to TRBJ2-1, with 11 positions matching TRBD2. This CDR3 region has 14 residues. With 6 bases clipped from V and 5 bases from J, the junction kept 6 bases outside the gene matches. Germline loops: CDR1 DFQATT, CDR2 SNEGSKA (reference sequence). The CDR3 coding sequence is TGCAGTGCCACCTCGGGACTAGCGGACAATGAGCAGTTCTTC. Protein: CSATSGLADNEQFF.

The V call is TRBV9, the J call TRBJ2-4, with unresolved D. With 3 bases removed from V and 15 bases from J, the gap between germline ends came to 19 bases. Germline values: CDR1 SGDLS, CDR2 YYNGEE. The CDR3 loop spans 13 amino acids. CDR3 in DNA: TGTGCCAGCAGCGAGGGCCCCCCCCAAGCGCGGTACTTC. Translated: CASSEGPPQARYF.

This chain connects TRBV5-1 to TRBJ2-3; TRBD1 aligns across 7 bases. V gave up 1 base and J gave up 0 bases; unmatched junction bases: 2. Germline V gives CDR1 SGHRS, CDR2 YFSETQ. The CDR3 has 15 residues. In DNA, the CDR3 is TGCGCCAGCAGCTTGTGGGGACAGAGCACAGATACGCAGTATTTT. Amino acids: CASSLWGQSTDTQYF. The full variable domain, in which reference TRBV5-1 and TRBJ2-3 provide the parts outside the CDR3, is KAGVTQTPRYLIKTRGQQVTLSCSPISGHRSVSWYQQTPGQGLQFLFEYFSETQRNKGNFPGRFSGRQFSNSRSEMNVSTLELGDSALYLCASSLWGQSTDTQYFGPGTRLTVL.

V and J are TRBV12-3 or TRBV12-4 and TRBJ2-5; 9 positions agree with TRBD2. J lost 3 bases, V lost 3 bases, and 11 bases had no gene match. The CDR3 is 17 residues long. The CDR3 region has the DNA TGTGCCAGCAGTTTCGGTCTAGCGGGACACGGAGAAGAGACCCAGTACTTC. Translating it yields CASSFGLAGHGEETQYF.

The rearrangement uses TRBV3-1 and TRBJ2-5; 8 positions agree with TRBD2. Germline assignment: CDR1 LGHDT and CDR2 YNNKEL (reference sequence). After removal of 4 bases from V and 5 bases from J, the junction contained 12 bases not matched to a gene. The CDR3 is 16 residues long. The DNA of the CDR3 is TGTGCCAGCAGCCCAACGACTAGCGTAGTGTGGGAGACCCAGTACTTC. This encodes CASSPTTSVVWETQYF.

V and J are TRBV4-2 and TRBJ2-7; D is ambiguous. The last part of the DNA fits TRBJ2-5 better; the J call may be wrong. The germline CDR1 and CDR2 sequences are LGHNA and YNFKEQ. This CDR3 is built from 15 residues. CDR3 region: CASSQDRTARKTQYF. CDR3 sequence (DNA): TGTGCCAGCAGCCAAGACAGGACGGCGCGGAAGACCCAGTACTTC.

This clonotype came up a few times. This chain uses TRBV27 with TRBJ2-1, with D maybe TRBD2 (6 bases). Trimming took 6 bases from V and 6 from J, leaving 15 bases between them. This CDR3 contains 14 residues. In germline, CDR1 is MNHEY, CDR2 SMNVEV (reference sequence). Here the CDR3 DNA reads TGTGCCAGCAGGTACAGACGGGACTCCAATGAGCAGTTCTTC. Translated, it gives CASRYRRDSNEQFF.

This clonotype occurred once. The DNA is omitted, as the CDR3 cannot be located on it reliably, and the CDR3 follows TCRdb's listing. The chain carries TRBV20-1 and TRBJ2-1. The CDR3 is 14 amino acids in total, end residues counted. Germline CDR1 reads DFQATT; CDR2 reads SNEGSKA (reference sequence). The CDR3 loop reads CSALGPPDNEQFFF.

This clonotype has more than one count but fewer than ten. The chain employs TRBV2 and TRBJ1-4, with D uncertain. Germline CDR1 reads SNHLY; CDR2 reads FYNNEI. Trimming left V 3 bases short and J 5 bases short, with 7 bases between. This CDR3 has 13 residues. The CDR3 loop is CASSETGNEKLFF. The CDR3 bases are TGTGCCAGCAGTGAGACGGGGAATGAAAAACTGTTTTTT. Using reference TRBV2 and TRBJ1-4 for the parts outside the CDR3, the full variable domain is EPEVTQTPSHQVTQMGQEVILRCVPISNHLYFYWYRQILGQKVEFLVSFYNNEISEKSEIFDDQFSVERPDGSNFTLKIRSTKLEDSAMYFCASSETGNEKLFFGSGTQLSVL.

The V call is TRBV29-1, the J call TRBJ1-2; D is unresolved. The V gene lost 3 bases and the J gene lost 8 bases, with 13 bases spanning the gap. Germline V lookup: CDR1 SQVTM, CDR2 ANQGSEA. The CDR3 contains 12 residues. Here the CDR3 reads CSVEVRGGGYTF. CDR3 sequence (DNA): TGCAGCGTTGAGGTCCGGGGAGGAGGCTACACCTTC.

The CDR3 loop reads CSVLWTGGFLEQFF. The DNA of the CDR3 is TGCAGCGTCCTATGGACAGGGGGGTTTTTGGAGCAGTTCTTC. The chain is built from TRBV29-1 and TRBJ2-1; 10 nucleotides match TRBD1. The CDR3 sequence is 14 residues long. The J segment lost 10 bases and the V segment lost 6 bases, leaving 12 bases of the junction unmatched. The V gene's germline CDR1 is SQVTM and CDR2 ANQGSEA.

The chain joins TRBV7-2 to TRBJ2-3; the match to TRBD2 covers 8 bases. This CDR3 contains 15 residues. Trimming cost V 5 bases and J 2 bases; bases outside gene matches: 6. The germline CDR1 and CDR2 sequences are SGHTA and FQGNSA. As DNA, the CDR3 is TGTGCCAGCAGCCGATGGACTAGCCCCACAGATACGCAGTATTTT. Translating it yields CASSRWTSPTDTQYF.

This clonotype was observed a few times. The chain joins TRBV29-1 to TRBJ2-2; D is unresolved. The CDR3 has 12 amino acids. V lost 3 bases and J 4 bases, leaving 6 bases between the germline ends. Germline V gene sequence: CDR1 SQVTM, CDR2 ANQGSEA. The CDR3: CSVDNGTGELFF. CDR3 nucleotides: TGCAGCGTTGATAACGGCACCGGGGAGCTGTTTTTT.